The 2 T cell receptor beta chains presented below share a single source sample, sequenced in a study of identical twins. One entry per CDR3 protein, called by TCRdb with MiXCR from the 5' RACE reads. This table has under 300,000 distinct CDR3 sequences, approximately 12% appearing once. The sample also formed part of further work on yellow fever vaccine responses in identical twins.

Sequencing was done on a sample of memory (CD45RO+) T cells sorted from blood. All receptors derive from a woman in her late teens or twenties in good health.

The rearrangement joins TRBV28 to TRBJ2-5, with D perhaps matching TRBD1 (7 bases). The germline CDR1 and CDR2 sequences are MDHEN and SYDVKM. Trimming took off 3 bases at V and 6 bases at J, with 20 bases between the two ends. The CDR3 extends over 16 amino acids. The CDR3 here is CASSFGSRGDVKTQYF. DNA of the CDR3: TGTGCCAGCAGTTTCGGAAGCAGGGGGGACGTGAAGACCCAGTACTTC. Full variable domain (outside the CDR3, taken from reference TRBV28 and TRBJ2-5): DVKVTQSSRYLVKRTGEKVFLECVQDMDHENMFWYRQDPGLGLRLIYFSYDVKMKEKGDIPEGYSVSREKKERFSLILESASTNQTSMYLCASSFGSRGDVKTQYFGPGTRLLVL.

The chain joins TRBV20-1 to TRBJ2-1, with 7 bases identical to TRBD1. J was trimmed by 2 bases and V by 4 bases; bases with no gene match: 2. The CDR3 consists of 13 residues. Germline values: CDR1 DFQATT, CDR2 SNEGSKA (reference sequence). The CDR3 DNA reads as TGCAGTGCTACGACAGGGACCTACAATGAGCAGTTCTTC. It codes for CSATTGTYNEQFF.